This T cell receptor (beta chain) was documented in a study of blood T cell repertoires in COVID-19. Original methodology: Reference gene primer amplification in the assay estimated nucleated cell counts. Some clones are missing from TCRdb's copy, which holds only in-frame ones; the method was immunoSEQ multiplex PCR. That table furnishes V, J and clone size, whereas the DNA furnished D and trimming. Seen here are a few hundred thousand clones, around 88% observed once, and the top ten hold around 1.5%. Trimming stripped 4 bases from V and 1 base from J, with 16 bases between. The length of the CDR3 is 17 residues. The germline V gene has CDR1 MNHEY and CDR2 SMNVEV (reference sequence).

The sequencing sample was made of peripheral blood. The V gene is TRBV27, the J gene TRBJ2-2, with TRBD1 as a possible D gene (5 bases). The source of this sequence is a woman between 50 and 59 years old with acute or convalescent COVID-19. The CDR3: CASSSFMGDRNTGELFF. The CDR3 coding sequence is TGTGCCAGCAGTTCCTTTATGGGCGACAGGAACACCGGGGAGCTGTTTTTT.